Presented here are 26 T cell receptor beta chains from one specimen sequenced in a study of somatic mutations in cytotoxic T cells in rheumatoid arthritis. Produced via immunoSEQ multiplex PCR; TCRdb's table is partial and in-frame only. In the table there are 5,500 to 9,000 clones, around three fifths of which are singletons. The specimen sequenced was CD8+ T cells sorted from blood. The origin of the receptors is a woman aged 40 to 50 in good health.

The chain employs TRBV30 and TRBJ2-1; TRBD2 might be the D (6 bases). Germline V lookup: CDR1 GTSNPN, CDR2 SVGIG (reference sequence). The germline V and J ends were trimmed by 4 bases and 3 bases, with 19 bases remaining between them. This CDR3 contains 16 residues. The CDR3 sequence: CAWTRGSSGYYNEQFF. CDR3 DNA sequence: TGTGCCTGGACCCGGGGAAGTAGCGGATACTACAATGAGCAGTTCTTC.

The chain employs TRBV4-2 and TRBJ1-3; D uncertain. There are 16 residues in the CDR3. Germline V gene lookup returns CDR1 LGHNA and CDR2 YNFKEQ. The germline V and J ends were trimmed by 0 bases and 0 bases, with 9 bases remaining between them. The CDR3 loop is CASSQEGRVSGNTIYF. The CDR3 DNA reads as TGTGCCAGCAGCCAAGAAGGCCGGGTCTCTGGAAACACCATATATTTT.

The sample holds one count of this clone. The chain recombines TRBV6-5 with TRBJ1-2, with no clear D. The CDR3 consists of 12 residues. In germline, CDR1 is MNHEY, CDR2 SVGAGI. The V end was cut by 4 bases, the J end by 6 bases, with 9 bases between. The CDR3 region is CASSSPGDGYTF. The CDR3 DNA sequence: TGTGCCAGCAGTTCTCCCGGGGATGGCTACACCTTC.

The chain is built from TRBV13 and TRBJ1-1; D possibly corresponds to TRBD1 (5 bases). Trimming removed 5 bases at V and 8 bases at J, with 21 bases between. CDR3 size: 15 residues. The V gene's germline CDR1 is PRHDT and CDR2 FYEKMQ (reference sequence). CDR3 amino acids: CASSLQGGLRAEAFF. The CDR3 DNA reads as TGTGCCAGCAGCCTCCAGGGAGGCCTCAGAGCCGAAGCTTTCTTT. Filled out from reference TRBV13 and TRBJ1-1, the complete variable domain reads AAGVIQSPRHLIKEKRETATLKCYPIPRHDTVYWYQQGPGQDPQFLISFYEKMQSDKGSIPDRFSAQQFSDYHSELNMSSLELGDSALYFCASSLQGGLRAEAFFGQGTRLTVV.

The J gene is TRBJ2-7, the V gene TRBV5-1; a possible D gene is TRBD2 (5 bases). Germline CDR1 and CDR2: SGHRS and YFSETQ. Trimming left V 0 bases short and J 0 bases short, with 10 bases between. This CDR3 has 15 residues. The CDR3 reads CASSLGVGSSYEQYF. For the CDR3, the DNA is TGCGCCAGCAGCTTGGGGGTTGGGAGCTCCTACGAGCAGTACTTC.

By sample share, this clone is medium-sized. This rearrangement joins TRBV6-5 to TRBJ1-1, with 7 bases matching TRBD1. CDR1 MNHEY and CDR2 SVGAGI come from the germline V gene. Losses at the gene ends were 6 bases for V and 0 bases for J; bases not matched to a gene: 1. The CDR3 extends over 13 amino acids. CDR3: CASRDRVNTEAFF. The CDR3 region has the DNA TGTGCCAGCAGAGACAGGGTGAACACTGAAGCTTTCTTT.

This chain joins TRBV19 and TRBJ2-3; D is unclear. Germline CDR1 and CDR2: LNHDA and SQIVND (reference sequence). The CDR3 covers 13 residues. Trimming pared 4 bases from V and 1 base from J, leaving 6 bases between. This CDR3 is CASSTLGTDTQYF. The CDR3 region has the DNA TGTGCCAGTAGTACCCTGGGCACAGATACGCAGTATTTT.

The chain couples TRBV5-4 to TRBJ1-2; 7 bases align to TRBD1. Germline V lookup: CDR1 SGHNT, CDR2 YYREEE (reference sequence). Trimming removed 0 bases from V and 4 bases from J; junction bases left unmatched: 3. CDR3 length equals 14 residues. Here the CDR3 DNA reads TGTGCCAGCAGCTTGGTGGGGACAGTCTATGGCTACACCTTC. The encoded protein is CASSLVGTVYGYTF.

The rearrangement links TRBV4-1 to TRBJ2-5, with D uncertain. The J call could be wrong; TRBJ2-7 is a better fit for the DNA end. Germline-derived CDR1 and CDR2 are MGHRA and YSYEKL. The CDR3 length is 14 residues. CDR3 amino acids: CASSQAEASYEQYF. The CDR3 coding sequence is TGCGCCAGCAGCCAAGCCGAGGCCTCCTACGAGCAGTACTTC.

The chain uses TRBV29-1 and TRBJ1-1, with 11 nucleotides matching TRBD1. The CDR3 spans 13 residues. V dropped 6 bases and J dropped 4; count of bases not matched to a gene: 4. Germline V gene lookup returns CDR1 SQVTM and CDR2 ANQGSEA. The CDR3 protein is CSVWTGGFTEAFF. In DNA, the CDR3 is TGCAGCGTGTGGACAGGGGGCTTCACTGAAGCTTTCTTT.

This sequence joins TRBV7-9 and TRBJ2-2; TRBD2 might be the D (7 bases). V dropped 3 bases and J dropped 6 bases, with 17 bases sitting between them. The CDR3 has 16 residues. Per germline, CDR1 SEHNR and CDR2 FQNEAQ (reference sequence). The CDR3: CASSFRGGPNAGELFF. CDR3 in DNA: TGTGCCAGCAGCTTTAGGGGGGGGCCTAACGCCGGGGAGCTGTTTTTT.

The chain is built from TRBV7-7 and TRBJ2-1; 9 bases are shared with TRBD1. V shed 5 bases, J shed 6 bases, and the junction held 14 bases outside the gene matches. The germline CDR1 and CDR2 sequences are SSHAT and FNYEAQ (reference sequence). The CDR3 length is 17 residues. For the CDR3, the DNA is TGTGCCAGCAGCCTAGATAGTGGCGGGACAGGGACCAATGAGCAGTTCTTC. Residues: CASSLDSGGTGTNEQFF.

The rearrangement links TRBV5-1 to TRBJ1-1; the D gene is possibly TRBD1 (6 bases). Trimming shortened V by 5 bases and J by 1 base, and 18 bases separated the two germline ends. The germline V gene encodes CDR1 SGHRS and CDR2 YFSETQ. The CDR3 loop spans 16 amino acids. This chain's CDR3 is CASSSTGSLSNTEAFF. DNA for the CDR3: TGCGCCAGCAGTTCGACAGGCTCCTTGTCGAACACTGAAGCTTTCTTT.

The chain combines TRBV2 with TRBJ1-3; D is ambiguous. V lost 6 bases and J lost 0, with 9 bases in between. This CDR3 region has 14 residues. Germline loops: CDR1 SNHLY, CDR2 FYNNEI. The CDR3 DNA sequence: TGTGCCAGCAGAGGAGATTTCTCTGGAAACACCATATATTTT. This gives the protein CASRGDFSGNTIYF. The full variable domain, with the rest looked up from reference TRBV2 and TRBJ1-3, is EPEVTQTPSHQVTQMGQEVILRCVPISNHLYFYWYRQILGQKVEFLVSFYNNEISEKSEIFDDQFSVERPDGSNFTLKIRSTKLEDSAMYFCASRGDFSGNTIYFGEGSWLTVV.

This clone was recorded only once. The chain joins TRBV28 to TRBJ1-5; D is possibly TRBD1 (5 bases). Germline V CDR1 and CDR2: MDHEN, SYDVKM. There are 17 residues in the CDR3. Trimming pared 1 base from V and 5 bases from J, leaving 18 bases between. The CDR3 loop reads CASSLLGGFRGDQPQHF. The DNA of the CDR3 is TGTGCCAGCAGTTTATTGGGGGGGTTCCGGGGAGATCAGCCCCAGCATTTT.

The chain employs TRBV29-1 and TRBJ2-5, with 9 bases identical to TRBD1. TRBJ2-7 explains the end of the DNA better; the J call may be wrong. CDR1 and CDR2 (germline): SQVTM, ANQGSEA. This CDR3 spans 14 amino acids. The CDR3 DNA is TGCAGCGTAGATGGACAGGGGATGGGCTACGAGCAGTACTTC. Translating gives CSVDGQGMGYEQYF.

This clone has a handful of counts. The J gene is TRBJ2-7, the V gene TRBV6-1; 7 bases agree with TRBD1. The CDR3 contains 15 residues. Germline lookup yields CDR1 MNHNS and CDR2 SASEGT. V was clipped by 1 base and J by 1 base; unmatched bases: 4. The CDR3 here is CASSEVGGQSYEQYF. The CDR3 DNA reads TGTGCCAGCAGTGAAGTTGGGGGACAGTCCTACGAGCAGTACTTC.

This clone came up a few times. CDR3 in amino acids: CASSFGLAGVYEQYF. The CDR3, as DNA: TGTGCCAGCAGTTTCGGACTAGCGGGAGTATACGAGCAGTACTTC. The chain has TRBV6-5 and TRBJ2-7; the match to TRBD2 covers 13 bases. CDR1 and CDR2 from the germline V gene are MNHEY and SVGAGI. V trimming: 4 bases; J trimming: 4 bases; junction bases outside the gene matches: 4. The CDR3 loop spans 15 amino acids.

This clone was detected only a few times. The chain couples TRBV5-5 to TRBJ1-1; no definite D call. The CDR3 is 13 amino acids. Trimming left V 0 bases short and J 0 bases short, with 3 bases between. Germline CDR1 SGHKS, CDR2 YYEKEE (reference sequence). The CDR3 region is CASSLEVNTEAFF. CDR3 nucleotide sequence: TGTGCCAGCAGCTTGGAGGTGAACACTGAAGCTTTCTTT.

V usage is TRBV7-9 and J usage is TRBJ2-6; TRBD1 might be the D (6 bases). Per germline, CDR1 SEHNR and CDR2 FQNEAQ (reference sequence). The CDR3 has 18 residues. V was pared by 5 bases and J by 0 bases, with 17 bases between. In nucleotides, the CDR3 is TGTGCCAGCAGCAACCGGGACAAAAGCCCCTCTGGGGCCAACGTCCTGACTTTC. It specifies CASSNRDKSPSGANVLTF.

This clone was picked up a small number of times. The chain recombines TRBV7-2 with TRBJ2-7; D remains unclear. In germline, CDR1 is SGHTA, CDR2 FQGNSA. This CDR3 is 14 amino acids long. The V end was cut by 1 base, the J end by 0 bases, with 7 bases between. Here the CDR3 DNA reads TGTGCCAGCAGCTTAGGGCGGAACTCCTACGAGCAGTACTTC. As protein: CASSLGRNSYEQYF.

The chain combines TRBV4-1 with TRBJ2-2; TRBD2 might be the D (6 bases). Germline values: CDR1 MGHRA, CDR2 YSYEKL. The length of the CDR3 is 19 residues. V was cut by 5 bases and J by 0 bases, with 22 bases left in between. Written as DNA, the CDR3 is TGCGCCAGCAGCACCAGGCTAGCGAGCCTCACCTCGAACACCGGGGAGCTGTTTTTT. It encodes CASSTRLASLTSNTGELFF.

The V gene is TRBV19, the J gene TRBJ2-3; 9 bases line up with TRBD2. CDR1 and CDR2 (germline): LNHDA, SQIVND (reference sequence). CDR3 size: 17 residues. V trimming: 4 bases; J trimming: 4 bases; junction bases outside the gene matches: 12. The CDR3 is CASSTSWREGKADTQYF. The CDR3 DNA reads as TGTGCCAGTAGTACCTCGTGGCGGGAGGGAAAGGCAGATACGCAGTATTTT.

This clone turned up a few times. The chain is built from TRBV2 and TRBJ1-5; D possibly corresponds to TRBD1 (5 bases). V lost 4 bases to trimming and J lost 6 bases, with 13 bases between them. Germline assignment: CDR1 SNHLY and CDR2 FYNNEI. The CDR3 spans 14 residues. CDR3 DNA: TGTGCCAGCAGTGTAGGCCAGGGCGGTCAGCCCCAGCATTTT. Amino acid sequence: CASSVGQGGQPQHF.

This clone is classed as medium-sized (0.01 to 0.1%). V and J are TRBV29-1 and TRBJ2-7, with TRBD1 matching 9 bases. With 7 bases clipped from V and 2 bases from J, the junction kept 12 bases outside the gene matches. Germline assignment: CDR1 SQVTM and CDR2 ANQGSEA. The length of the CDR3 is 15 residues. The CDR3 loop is CSARGGTGRPYEQYF. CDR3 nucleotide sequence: TGCAGCGCCCGGGGCGGGACAGGGAGACCCTACGAGCAGTACTTC.

CDR3 loop: CASSSPPGGSSYNSPLHF. Written as DNA, the CDR3 is TGTGCCAGCAGTTCACCTCCTGGCGGGAGCTCCTATAATTCACCCCTCCACTTT. V usage is TRBV28 and J usage is TRBJ1-6; D gene unclear. V shed 4 bases and J shed 0 bases, with 16 bases lying between them. The CDR3 has 18 amino acids. Looked up from germline, CDR1 is MDHEN and CDR2 is SYDVKM.